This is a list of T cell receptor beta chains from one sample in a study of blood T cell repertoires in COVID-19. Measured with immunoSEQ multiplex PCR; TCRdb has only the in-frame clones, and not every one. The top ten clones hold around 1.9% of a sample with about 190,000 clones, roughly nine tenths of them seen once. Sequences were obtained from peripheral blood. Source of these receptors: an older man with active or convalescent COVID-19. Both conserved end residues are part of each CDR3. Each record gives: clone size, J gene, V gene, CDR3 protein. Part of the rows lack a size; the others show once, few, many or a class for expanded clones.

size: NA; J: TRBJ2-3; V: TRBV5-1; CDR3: CASSSPSGGVTDTQYF
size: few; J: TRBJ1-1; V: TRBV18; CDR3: CASSPDLIGYTEAFF
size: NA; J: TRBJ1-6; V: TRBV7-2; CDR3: CASSLAQGGHSPLHF
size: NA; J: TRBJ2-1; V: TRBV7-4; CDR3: CASSFVRERVNEQFF
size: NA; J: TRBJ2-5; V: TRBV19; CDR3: CASSSRLGLVETQYF
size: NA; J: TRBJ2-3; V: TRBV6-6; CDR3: CASSRQVAGLATDTQYF
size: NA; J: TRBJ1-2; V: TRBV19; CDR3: CASSGRDPGYGYTF
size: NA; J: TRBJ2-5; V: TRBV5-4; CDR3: CASSFNRDQETQYF
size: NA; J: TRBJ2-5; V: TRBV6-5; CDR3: CASSRGQGRETQYF
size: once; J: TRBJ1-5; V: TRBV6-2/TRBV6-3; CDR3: CASSFVQGAISGQPQHF
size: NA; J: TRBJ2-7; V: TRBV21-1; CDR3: CASSKGKGGGLPYEQYF
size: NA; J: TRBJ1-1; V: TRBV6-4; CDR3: CASSDSYRGPATEAFF
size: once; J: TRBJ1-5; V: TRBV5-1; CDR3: CASSLGDSQPQHF
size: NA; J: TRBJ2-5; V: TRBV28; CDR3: CASSPGGLARETQYF
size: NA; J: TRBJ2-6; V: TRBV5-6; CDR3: CASSNGGARFSGANVLTF
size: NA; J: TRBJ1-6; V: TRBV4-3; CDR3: CASSPGQGEYSPLHF
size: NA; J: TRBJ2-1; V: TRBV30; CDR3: CAWSWQRNEQFF
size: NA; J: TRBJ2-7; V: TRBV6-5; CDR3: CASSPHRGTYEQYF
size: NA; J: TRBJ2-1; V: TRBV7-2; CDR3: CASSLAVQGNEQFF
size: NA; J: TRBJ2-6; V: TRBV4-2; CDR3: CASSPTGTGANVLTF
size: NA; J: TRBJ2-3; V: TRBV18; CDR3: CASSPGTGSSTDTQYF
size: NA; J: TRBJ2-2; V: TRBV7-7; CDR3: CASSLGQTNTGELFF
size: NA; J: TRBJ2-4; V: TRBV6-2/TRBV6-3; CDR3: CASSYPARLVKNIQYF
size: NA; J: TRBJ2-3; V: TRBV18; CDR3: CASSPKVGLAVTDTQYF
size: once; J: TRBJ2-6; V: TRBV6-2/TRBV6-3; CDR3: CASSYPVGQGSGANVLTF
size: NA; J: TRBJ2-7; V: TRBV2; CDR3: CASTKAGSSYEQYF
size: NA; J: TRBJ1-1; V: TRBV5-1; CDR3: CASSKGGTGDTEAFF
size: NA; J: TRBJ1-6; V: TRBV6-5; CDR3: CATLGSSGQNSPLHF
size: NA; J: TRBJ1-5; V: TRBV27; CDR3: CASSPSSGRNQPQHF
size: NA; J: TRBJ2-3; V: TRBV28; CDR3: CASSRGLAGRDGDTQYF
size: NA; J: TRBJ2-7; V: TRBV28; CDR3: CASSLGAGGGEQYF
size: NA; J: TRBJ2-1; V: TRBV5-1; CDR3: CASSLGRAGGTYNEQFF
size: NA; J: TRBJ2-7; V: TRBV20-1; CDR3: CSASVLAGGYTYEQYF
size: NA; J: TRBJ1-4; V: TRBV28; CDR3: CASSFPLTGINEKLFF
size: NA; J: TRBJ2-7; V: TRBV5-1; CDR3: CASSLATQGHEQYF
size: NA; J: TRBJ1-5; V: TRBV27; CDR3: CASSPGTGESNQPQHF
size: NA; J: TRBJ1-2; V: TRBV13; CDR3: CASSSSPGAHYGYTF
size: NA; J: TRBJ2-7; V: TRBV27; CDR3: CASSFRGGVGSYEQYF
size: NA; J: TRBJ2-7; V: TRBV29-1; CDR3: CSVSQGAGNFEQYF
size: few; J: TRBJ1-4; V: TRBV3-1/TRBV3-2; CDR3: CASSARAGNEKLFF
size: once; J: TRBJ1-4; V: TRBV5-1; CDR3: CASSTTGLKLFF
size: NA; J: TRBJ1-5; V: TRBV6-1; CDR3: CASSEVGGPQHF
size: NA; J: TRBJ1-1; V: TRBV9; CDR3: CASSVATTVGTEAFF
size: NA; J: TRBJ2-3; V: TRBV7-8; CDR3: CASSAEFLTQYF
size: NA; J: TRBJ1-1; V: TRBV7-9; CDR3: CASSLAQGGAEAFF
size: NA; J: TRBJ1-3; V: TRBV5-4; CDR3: CASSLIGQPSGNTIYF
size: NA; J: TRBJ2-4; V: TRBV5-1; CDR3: CASSPSVGEGIQYF
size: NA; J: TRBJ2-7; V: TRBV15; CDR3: CATSRDHSSEQYF
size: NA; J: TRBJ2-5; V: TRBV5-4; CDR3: CASSLGGLAGGWETQYF